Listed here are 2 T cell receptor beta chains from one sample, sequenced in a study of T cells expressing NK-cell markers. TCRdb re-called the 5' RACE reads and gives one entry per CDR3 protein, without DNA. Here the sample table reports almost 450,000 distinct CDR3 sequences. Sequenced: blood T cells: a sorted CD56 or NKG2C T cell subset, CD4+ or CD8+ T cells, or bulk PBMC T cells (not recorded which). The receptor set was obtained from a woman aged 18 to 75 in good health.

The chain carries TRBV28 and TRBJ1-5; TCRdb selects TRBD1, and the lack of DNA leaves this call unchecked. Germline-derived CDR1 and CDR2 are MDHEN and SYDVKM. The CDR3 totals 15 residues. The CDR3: CASRSGTVGNQPQHF.

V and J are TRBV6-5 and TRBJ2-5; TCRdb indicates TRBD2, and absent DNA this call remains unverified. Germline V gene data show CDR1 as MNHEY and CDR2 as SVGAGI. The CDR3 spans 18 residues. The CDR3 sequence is CASSPLLLAGGLGETQYF.